Below are 10 T cell receptor beta chains sequenced from a single sample in a study of blood T cell repertoires in COVID-19. TCRdb keeps only in-frame clones here, not all; method: immunoSEQ multiplex PCR. The sample contains tens of thousands of clones, over 80% of which appear only once. What was sequenced was peripheral blood. All receptors derive from a woman aged 30 to 39 in a cohort sampled during active COVID-19.

For this clone: One end of the junction fails to match germline, which may point to a read error. This sequence joins TRBV10-3 and TRBJ1-5; possibly TRBD1 for D (6 bases). This CDR3 has 16 residues. In germline, CDR1 is ENHRY, CDR2 SYGVKD. The CDR3, as DNA: TGTGACATCAGTGAAAGAAACAGGGCGAGCAATCAGCCCCAGCATTTT. This encodes CDISERNRASNQPQHF.

The gene calls are TRBV2 and TRBJ2-7; 7 positions match TRBD1. V lost 2 bases to trimming and J lost 3 bases; unmatched junction nucleotides: 10. CDR3 size: 16 residues. Germline V gene data show CDR1 as SNHLY and CDR2 as FYNNEI. CDR3 in DNA: TGTGCCAGCAGTGAATGGGGACAGTTTGGCGACTACGAGCAGTACTTC. Protein product: CASSEWGQFGDYEQYF.

The chain couples TRBV10-2 to TRBJ2-7; 10 positions agree with TRBD2. The CDR3 extends over 13 amino acids. The trim removed 10 bases at V and 0 bases at J, leaving 3 bases unmatched. CDR1 is WSHSY, CDR2 SAAADI, per germline. This chain's CDR3 is CAIWTSGSYEQYF. The CDR3 DNA reads as TGCGCCATTTGGACTAGCGGCTCCTACGAGCAGTACTTC.

This rearrangement joins TRBV3-1 (or the pseudogene TRBV3-2) to TRBJ1-1, with TRBD1 as a possible D gene (5 bases). Germline CDR1 reads LGHDT; CDR2 reads YNNKEL (reference sequence). V was pared by 5 bases and J by 11 bases, with 9 bases between. This CDR3 spans 10 amino acids. Here the CDR3 reads CASSLEGAFF. The CDR3 coding sequence is TGTGCCAGCAGCTTGGAGGGGGCTTTCTTT.

V and J are TRBV7-9 and TRBJ2-7; TRBD2 might be the D (6 bases). CDR1 is SEHNR, CDR2 FQNEAQ, per germline (reference sequence). V lost 2 bases to trimming and J lost 4 bases, with 15 bases between them. CDR3 length equals 15 residues. CDR3 bases: TGTGCCAGCAGCTTACAATCGGGAGTTGAGTACGAGCAGTACTTC. Its translation is CASSLQSGVEYEQYF. Filled out from reference TRBV7-9 and TRBJ2-7, the complete variable domain reads DTGVSQNPRHKITKRGQNVTFRCDPISEHNRLYWYRQTLGQGPEFLTYFQNEAQLEKSRLLSDRFSAERPKGSFSTLEIQRTEQGDSAMYLCASSLQSGVEYEQYFGPGTRLTVT.

This clone occurred once. J is TRBJ2-5 and V is TRBV6-5, with 9 bases identical to TRBD1. The CDR3 sequence is 14 residues long. Germline trimming cut 4 bases from V and 5 bases from J; bases unmatched to any gene: 5. CDR1 is MNHEY, CDR2 SVGAGI, per germline. The CDR3 bases are TGTGCCAGCAGTTTGACAGGGACAGGGGAGACCCAGTACTTC. It specifies CASSLTGTGETQYF.

The chain employs TRBV4-2 and TRBJ2-7, with no clear D. The CDR3 length is 14 residues. V lost 0 bases to trimming and J lost 2 bases, with 8 bases between them. Germline V lookup: CDR1 LGHNA, CDR2 YNFKEQ. CDR3 sequence: CASSQERLAYEQYF. DNA for the CDR3: TGTGCCAGCAGCCAAGAGCGGCTAGCCTACGAGCAGTACTTC.

This clone has a handful of counts. J is TRBJ1-2 and V is TRBV6-6; D unclear. The CDR3 covers 14 residues. The V gene lost 2 bases and the J gene lost 4 bases, with 11 bases spanning the gap. From germline, CDR1 is MNHNY and CDR2 SVGAGI (reference sequence). The CDR3 bases are TGTGCCAGCAGTTACGTGACGGCGGCCTATGGCTACACCTTC. Protein product: CASSYVTAAYGYTF.

V usage is TRBV5-4 and J usage is TRBJ1-2; D ambiguous. CDR1 is SGHNT, CDR2 YYREEE, per germline (reference sequence). This CDR3 is built from 16 residues. Trimming took 5 bases from V and 6 from J, leaving 23 bases between them. The CDR3 DNA reads as TGTGCCAGCAGTCCATCCCTCAGTGAAGGGCGGGATGGCTACACCTTC. Amino acid sequence: CASSPSLSEGRDGYTF.

V gene TRBV7-2 combines with J gene TRBJ2-7, with D possibly being TRBD2 (7 bases). The CDR3 runs 14 residues. Trimming stripped 3 bases from V and 6 bases from J, with 15 bases between. The germline CDR1 and CDR2 sequences are SGHTA and FQGNSA. The CDR3 region is CASSFRGGGGEQYF. In DNA, the CDR3 is TGTGCCAGCAGCTTTCGAGGCGGGGGCGGCGAGCAGTACTTC.